Below, 20 T cell receptor beta chains from the same sample are listed, as sequenced in a study of regulatory T cells in long-lasting Graves disease. Relying on iRepertoire HTBI primers and Arm-PCR of CDR3 regions, the team built TCR beta libraries. MiXCR, applied by TCRdb to the multiplex PCR reads, yields one record per CDR3 protein. The sample has approximately 230,000 distinct CDR3 sequences, around 16% seen once. Sample time point: newly diagnosed GD, antithyroid drugs for less than 3 months. Making the TCR library involved RNA that had been extracted from PBMCs. The sequenced sample was peripheral blood mononuclear cells (PBMCs), obtained at new diagnosis, from a patient treated with antithyroid drugs. The receptors stem from a female donor with Graves disease.

This clonotype was seen repeatedly, ten times or more. The chain has TRBV9 and TRBJ2-7, with 8 bases fitting TRBD1. The V gene's germline CDR1 is SGDLS and CDR2 YYNGEE. The CDR3 extends over 14 amino acids. Unmatched junction bases numbered 6, after V lost 3 bases and J lost 4 bases. The CDR3 sequence is CASSGSDRGYEQYF. DNA for the CDR3: TGTGCCAGCAGCGGCAGCGACAGGGGTTACGAGCAGTACTTC.

This clonotype came up a few times. The chain employs TRBV5-6 and TRBJ1-2, with 7 bases identical to TRBD1. Trimming took 5 bases from V and 4 from J; bases not matched to a gene: 5. The germline V gene has CDR1 SGHDT and CDR2 YYEEEE. The CDR3 sequence is 13 residues long. CDR3 residues: CASRIRDSYGYTF. Written as DNA, the CDR3 is TGTGCCAGCAGGATCCGGGACAGCTATGGCTACACCTTC.

This clonotype came up many times. The chain uses TRBV15 and TRBJ1-1; D possibly corresponds to TRBD1 (6 bases). CDR1 is LNHNV and CDR2 is YYDKDF in the germline V gene (reference sequence). V lost 1 base, J lost 1 base, and 10 bases lay in between. CDR3 length: 15 residues. The CDR3 sequence is CATSRARQANTEAFF. The CDR3 region has the DNA TGTGCCACCAGCAGAGCCCGACAGGCGAACACTGAAGCTTTCTTT.

This chain connects TRBV4-1 to TRBJ2-1, with D possibly matching TRBD2 (5 bases). Germline values: CDR1 MGHRA, CDR2 YSYEKL. V was trimmed by 1 base and J by 9 bases, leaving 16 bases between them. This CDR3 is 15 amino acids long. The CDR3 region is CASSQGLEGEGEQFF. The CDR3 nucleotides read TGCGCCAGCAGCCAAGGGCTAGAGGGAGAAGGTGAGCAGTTCTTC.

This clonotype was found many times. This chain links TRBV12-3 or TRBV12-4 with TRBJ1-2, with 7 positions matching TRBD1. Germline trimming cut 5 bases from V and 3 bases from J; bases unmatched to any gene: 6. The CDR3 sequence is 14 residues long. CDR3 nucleotide sequence: TGTGCCAGCAGTCCCGACAGGGAGGACTATGGCTACACCTTC. Amino acid sequence: CASSPDREDYGYTF.

This clonotype turned up a few times. The conserved closing phenylalanine or tryptophan is absent in this CDR3, likely reflecting a read error. The genes are TRBV24-1 and TRBJ2-5; D is unresolved. CDR1 is KGHDR, CDR2 SFDVKD, per germline. V lost 4 bases and J lost 0, with 8 bases in between. The CDR3 length is 14 residues. The CDR3 coding sequence is TGTGCCACCAGTGACCCCCGGTACCAAGAGACCCAGTACCTC. It yields the protein CATSDPRYQETQYL.

The chain recombines TRBV7-9 with TRBJ2-2; no reliable D call. Looked up from germline, CDR1 is SEHNR and CDR2 is FQNEAQ (reference sequence). The V and J ends lost 6 bases and 1 base respectively, with 6 bases between them. This CDR3 has 13 residues. The CDR3 bases are TGTGCCAGCAGAACGATGAACACCGGGGAGCTGTTTTTT. Its translation: CASRTMNTGELFF.

This clonotype was found a few times. This clone may be a read error of a much larger clone one base away. This sequence joins TRBV7-9 and TRBJ2-2; 7 nucleotides match TRBD2. V lost 3 bases and J lost 2; bases outside the gene matches: 15. Germline V lookup: CDR1 SEHNR, CDR2 FQNEAQ (reference sequence). The CDR3 is made up of 19 amino acids. The CDR3 DNA is TGTGCCAGCAGCTTCCAGAGTTTCCATAGAGCGGGAAACACCGGGGAGCTGTTTTTT. Its protein product is CASSFQSFHRAGNTGELFF.

Notes on this clonotype: A much bigger clone sits one base away, suggesting this may be a read error. The genes are TRBV20-1 and TRBJ2-5, with TRBD2 matching 9 bases. In germline, CDR1 is DFQATT, CDR2 SNEGSKA (reference sequence). Unmatched junction bases numbered 16, after V lost 3 bases and J lost 2 bases. This CDR3 spans 18 amino acids. Here the CDR3 reads CSASPSGLAGSWQETQYF. In nucleotides, the CDR3 is TGCAGTGCTAGCCCCTCAGGTCTAGCGGGGAGTTGGCAAGAGACCCAGTACTTC.

This clonotype appeared many times. This chain links TRBV6-2 or TRBV6-3 with TRBJ2-1, with 9 positions matching TRBD1. Germline V gene lookup returns CDR1 MNHEY and CDR2 SVGEGT. The J segment lost 1 base and the V segment lost 5 bases, leaving 3 bases of the junction unmatched. CDR3 length: 15 residues. CDR3 bases: TGTGCCAGCAGTGACGACAGGGGGTCCTACAATGAGCAGTTCTTC. Protein sequence: CASSDDRGSYNEQFF.

This clonotype was counted many times. The chain combines TRBV11-3 with TRBJ1-4; the D gene is possibly TRBD1 (5 bases). CDR3 size: 14 residues. Trimming shortened V by 5 bases and J by 5 bases, and 12 bases separated the two germline ends. Per the germline V gene, CDR1 is SGHNT and CDR2 is YENEEA. In nucleotides, the CDR3 is TGTGCCAGCAGCGAGGGACCTTCCAATGAAAAACTGTTTTTT. The encoded protein is CASSEGPSNEKLFF.

This sequence joins TRBV28 and TRBJ2-5; no firm D call. CDR1 MDHEN and CDR2 SYDVKM come from the germline V gene. The germline V and J ends were trimmed by 5 bases and 5 bases, with 6 bases remaining between them. This CDR3 region has 11 residues. The CDR3: CASSVIETQYF. Here the CDR3 DNA reads TGTGCCAGCAGTGTAATTGAGACCCAGTACTTC.

This clonotype was counted ten times or more. The chain joins TRBV2 to TRBJ2-7; D is unclear. This CDR3 has 12 residues. The germline V gene encodes CDR1 SNHLY and CDR2 FYNNEI. Trimming removed 8 bases at V and 0 bases at J, with 8 bases between. The CDR3 region is CASGSNSYEQYF. DNA of the CDR3: TGTGCCAGCGGGTCTAACTCCTACGAGCAGTACTTC.

This clonotype was counted ten times or more. The chain uses TRBV9 and TRBJ2-3, with 8 bases matching TRBD2. This CDR3 is built from 15 residues. Germline V gene lookup returns CDR1 SGDLS and CDR2 YYNGEE. V shed 0 bases and J 4 bases; nucleotides not matched to a gene: 4. CDR3 protein: CASSVDREGPDTQYF. The CDR3, as DNA: TGTGCCAGCAGCGTAGACCGGGAGGGCCCAGATACGCAGTATTTT. Filled out from reference TRBV9 and TRBJ2-3, the complete variable domain reads DSGVTQTPKHLITATGQRVTLRCSPRSGDLSVYWYQQSLDQGLQFLIQYYNGEERAKGNILERFSAQQFPDLHSELNLSSLELGDSALYFCASSVDREGPDTQYFGPGTRLTVL.

This clonotype occurred a few times. For the CDR3, the DNA is TGTGCCAGCAGCACAGGACCCGTTGGCTATGGCTACACCTTC. Its translation is CASSTGPVGYGYTF. The chain couples TRBV5-5 to TRBJ1-2, with D possibly being TRBD1 (5 bases). Germline values: CDR1 SGHKS, CDR2 YYEKEE (reference sequence). V lost 4 bases to trimming and J lost 4 bases, with 14 bases between them. This CDR3 is built from 14 residues.

This clonotype was counted only a few times. This rearrangement joins TRBV19 to TRBJ1-6; D possibly corresponds to TRBD1 (6 bases). The CDR3 is 13 residues long. V was shortened by 5 bases and J by 10 bases, with 12 bases between the two germline ends. CDR1 is LNHDA and CDR2 is SQIVND in the germline V gene (reference sequence). CDR3 DNA sequence: TGTGCCAGTAGTCGGGGGGCTCAATCACCCCTCCACTTT. Protein product: CASSRGAQSPLHF.

This clonotype was seen ten or more times. This chain uses TRBV10-2 with TRBJ1-1, with a weak D call TRBD1 (5 bases). CDR3 length equals 13 residues. Germline V gene data show CDR1 as WSHSY and CDR2 as SAAADI. The germline V and J ends were trimmed by 7 bases and 1 base, with 10 bases remaining between them. The CDR3 DNA sequence: TGCGCCAGCATGACAGCTCCGAACACTGAAGCTTTCTTT. Translated, it gives CASMTAPNTEAFF.

About this clonotype itself: A read error is the likely source, as a far larger clone sits one nucleotide away. The genes are TRBV7-2 and TRBJ2-1; D ambiguous. The CDR3 consists of 13 residues. Germline-derived CDR1 and CDR2 are SGHTA and FQGNSA. CDR3 DNA: TGTGCCAGCAGCTTAGGCCCCATCAATGTGCAGTTCTTC. As protein: CASSLGPINVQFF.

This clonotype was counted many times. The chain recombines TRBV27 with TRBJ2-1, with 9 bases matching TRBD2. This CDR3 is built from 14 residues. CDR1 is MNHEY, CDR2 SMNVEV, per germline (reference sequence). V was clipped by 6 bases and J by 7 bases; unmatched bases: 7. The CDR3: CASSWGTSRNEQFF. The CDR3 coding sequence is TGTGCCAGCAGCTGGGGGACTAGCCGGAATGAGCAGTTCTTC.

In its sample, this clonotype was seen many times. V is TRBV27 and J is TRBJ2-7; no firm D call. Trimming removed 10 bases at V and 4 bases at J, with 20 bases between. Germline CDR1 and CDR2: MNHEY and SMNVEV (reference sequence). The CDR3 is 14 amino acids. This CDR3 reads CATPYLLYRYEQYF. CDR3 sequence (DNA): TGTGCCACCCCTTACCTGTTGTACAGATACGAGCAGTACTTC.